These 23 T cell receptor beta chains were sequenced from one sample in a study of blood T cell repertoires in COVID-19. The assay was immunoSEQ multiplex PCR, and TCRdb's table has in-frame clones only and misses some. Of 200,000 or so clones in the sample, 84% were seen once. Sequenced material: PBMCs or T cells enriched from blood (not recorded which). These receptors were obtained from a man aged 55 to 70 who had recovered from COVID-19.

The chain has TRBV2 and TRBJ2-7; the match to TRBD1 covers 7 bases. The V segment lost 6 bases and the J segment 3 bases; nucleotides outside the gene matches: 5. In germline, CDR1 is SNHLY, CDR2 FYNNEI. The CDR3 is made up of 13 amino acids. DNA of the CDR3: TGTGCCAGCAGCAAGGGACAGAACTACGAGCAGTACTTC. Amino acids: CASSKGQNYEQYF.

The chain recombines TRBV5-1 with TRBJ1-5; 11 bases align to TRBD1. V trimming: 4 bases; J trimming: 6 bases; junction bases outside the gene matches: 6. Per germline, CDR1 SGHRS and CDR2 YFSETQ. The CDR3 covers 15 residues. The CDR3 region has the DNA TGCGCCAGCAGCCCAGGACAGGGGGCCGTTCAGCCCCAGCATTTT. Protein: CASSPGQGAVQPQHF.

This clone occurred once. V is TRBV2 and J is TRBJ1-5; a possible D gene is TRBD1 (6 bases). From germline, CDR1 is SNHLY and CDR2 FYNNEI. The CDR3 covers 15 residues. Trimming took 4 bases from V and 7 from J, leaving 17 bases between them. CDR3: CASSVRAGEGQPQHF. Written as DNA, the CDR3 is TGTGCCAGCAGTGTGAGGGCAGGGGAGGGACAGCCCCAGCATTTT.

The chain combines TRBV18 with TRBJ1-6, with D possibly TRBD1 on 5 matching bases. CDR3 length equals 15 residues. V shed 1 base and J shed 7 bases, with 11 bases lying between them. Germline CDR1 KGHSH, CDR2 LQKENI. The CDR3 nucleotides read TGTGCCAGCTCACCACTACAGGCGCTCAATTCACCCCTCCACTTT. This sequence encodes CASSPLQALNSPLHF.

The chain links TRBV5-1 to TRBJ1-1, with D perhaps TRBD1 (5 bases). Per the germline V gene, CDR1 is SGHRS and CDR2 is YFSETQ. Trimming took 4 bases from V and 4 from J, leaving 14 bases between them. The CDR3 length is 14 residues. CDR3 in amino acids: CASSQQGRSTEAFF. The CDR3 DNA reads as TGCGCCAGCAGCCAGCAGGGCCGGAGCACTGAAGCTTTCTTT. Combining the CDR3 with reference TRBV5-1 and TRBJ1-1 gives the whole variable domain KAGVTQTPRYLIKTRGQQVTLSCSPISGHRSVSWYQQTPGQGLQFLFEYFSETQRNKGNFPGRFSGRQFSNSRSEMNVSTLELGDSALYLCASSQQGRSTEAFFGQGTRLTVV.

The chain has TRBV19 and TRBJ2-5; 10 positions match TRBD2. This CDR3 is built from 16 residues. Losses at the gene ends were 8 bases for V and 2 bases for J; bases not matched to a gene: 11. Germline V gene sequence: CDR1 LNHDA, CDR2 SQIVND (reference sequence). CDR3 protein: CASQLTSGVRQETQYF. The CDR3 bases are TGTGCCAGTCAACTAACTAGCGGGGTTCGACAAGAGACCCAGTACTTC.

As concerns this clone: This sample also contains other DNA sequences that code for the same CDR3. V usage is TRBV30 and J usage is TRBJ1-1; no reliable D call. Trimming stripped 0 bases from V and 1 base from J, with 6 bases between. Germline V gene sequence: CDR1 GTSNPN, CDR2 SVGIG (reference sequence). The CDR3 runs to 13 residues. CDR3 in amino acids: CAWSVRGNTEAFF. DNA for the CDR3: TGTGCCTGGAGTGTTCGCGGGAACACTGAAGCTTTCTTT. Full variable domain (outside the CDR3, taken from reference TRBV30 and TRBJ1-1): SQTIHQWPATLVQPVGSPLSLECTVEGTSNPNLYWYRQAAGRGLQLLFYSVGIGQISSEVPQNLSASRPQDRQFILSSKKLLLSDSGFYLCAWSVRGNTEAFFGQGTRLTVV.

The chain uses TRBV7-9 and TRBJ1-5; D is unresolved. The germline CDR1 and CDR2 sequences are SEHNR and FQNEAQ (reference sequence). With 4 bases removed from V and 7 bases from J, the gap between germline ends came to 8 bases. This CDR3 region has 12 residues. In nucleotides, the CDR3 is TGTGCCAGCAGCTCTAACCGCCAGCCCCAGCATTTT. Translation: CASSSNRQPQHF.

This clone has just one count. The chain uses TRBV30 and TRBJ2-7; 14 bases are a match to TRBD2. The length of the CDR3 is 19 residues. V trimming: 2 bases; J trimming: 0 bases; junction bases outside the gene matches: 12. Germline V gene sequence: CDR1 GTSNPN, CDR2 SVGIG (reference sequence). CDR3 amino acids: CAWSHYAGLAGALSYEQYF. In nucleotides, the CDR3 is TGTGCCTGGAGTCACTATGCGGGACTAGCGGGGGCCCTCTCCTACGAGCAGTACTTC.

The rearrangement links TRBV3-1 (or the pseudogene TRBV3-2) to TRBJ2-7; maybe TRBD2 (6 bases). In germline, CDR1 is LGHDT, CDR2 YNNKEL (reference sequence). V dropped 4 bases and J dropped 3 bases, with 10 bases sitting between them. This CDR3 spans 13 amino acids. CDR3 in amino acids: CASSRAGGYEQYF. As DNA, the CDR3 is TGTGCCAGCAGCCGGGCCGGGGGCTACGAGCAGTACTTC.

This rearrangement joins TRBV5-1 to TRBJ2-7; D uncertain. Germline CDR1 reads SGHRS; CDR2 reads YFSETQ. The CDR3 spans 12 residues. Between the trimmed V and J ends, which lost 3 bases and 2 bases, there was a span of 6 bases. The CDR3 here is CASSSRTYEQYF. The CDR3 nucleotides read TGCGCCAGCAGCTCCCGTACCTACGAGCAGTACTTC. The complete variable domain, with remaining parts taken from reference TRBV5-1 and TRBJ2-7, reads KAGVTQTPRYLIKTRGQQVTLSCSPISGHRSVSWYQQTPGQGLQFLFEYFSETQRNKGNFPGRFSGRQFSNSRSEMNVSTLELGDSALYLCASSSRTYEQYFGPGTRLTVT.

In its sample, this clone was seen a few times. This chain links TRBV10-3 with TRBJ1-6; 7 bases align to TRBD1. After removal of 0 bases from V and 5 bases from J, the junction contained 7 bases not matched to a gene. The V gene's germline CDR1 is ENHRY and CDR2 SYGVKD. The CDR3 runs 17 residues. The CDR3 DNA follows: TGTGCCATCAGTGAGTCGCACAGGGGAGCTGATAATTCACCCCTCCACTTT. Amino acid sequence: CAISESHRGADNSPLHF.

This clone was counted only a few times. The CDR3 DNA reads as TGTGCCAGCAGCGCGCGGGACAGGGGAAACACTGAAGCTTTCTTT. It is translated as CASSARDRGNTEAFF. This sequence joins TRBV7-2 and TRBJ1-1; 10 bases map to TRBD1. After removal of 5 bases from V and 2 bases from J, the junction contained 5 bases not matched to a gene. From germline, CDR1 is SGHTA and CDR2 FQGNSA. The CDR3 sequence is 15 residues long.

This chain links TRBV9 with TRBJ2-1; 9 bases fit TRBD2. The CDR3 is made up of 14 amino acids. The germline CDR1 and CDR2 sequences are SGDLS and YYNGEE. The J segment lost 9 bases and the V segment lost 0 bases, leaving 4 bases of the junction unmatched. For the CDR3, the DNA is TGTGCCAGCAGCGTAGCGGCTAGCGGGGTTGAGCAGTTCTTC. Encoded protein: CASSVAASGVEQFF.

A remark on this clone: Other DNA sequences from this sample encode an identical CDR3 as well. V and J are TRBV5-1 and TRBJ1-2; D gene ambiguous. The germline CDR1 and CDR2 sequences are SGHRS and YFSETQ. The CDR3 totals 13 residues. V lost 0 bases to trimming and J lost 4 bases, with 7 bases between them. The DNA for the CDR3 is TGCGCCAGCAGCTTGGCCGGGTCCTATGGCTACACCTTC. It translates to CASSLAGSYGYTF.

This rearrangement joins TRBV30 to TRBJ1-6; D is possibly TRBD1 (5 bases). Germline values: CDR1 GTSNPN, CDR2 SVGIG (reference sequence). Trimming removed 6 bases from V and 6 bases from J, with 15 bases in between. The CDR3 loop spans 14 amino acids. CDR3 in DNA: TGTGCCTGCCCAACCCAGGGAGGTAATTCACCCCTCCACTTT. It codes for CACPTQGGNSPLHF. The full variable domain, rest sourced from reference TRBV30 and TRBJ1-6, is SQTIHQWPATLVQPVGSPLSLECTVEGTSNPNLYWYRQAAGRGLQLLFYSVGIGQISSEVPQNLSASRPQDRQFILSSKKLLLSDSGFYLCACPTQGGNSPLHFGNGTRLTVT.

V and J are TRBV7-2 and TRBJ1-4; no reliable D call. Germline V gives CDR1 SGHTA, CDR2 FQGNSA. The CDR3 extends over 16 amino acids. Trimming removed 6 bases at V and 2 bases at J, with 16 bases between. Here the CDR3 reads CASSPVVGGTNEKLFF. The CDR3 DNA sequence: TGTGCCAGCAGTCCGGTGGTCGGAGGGACTAATGAAAAACTGTTTTTT.

The genes are TRBV7-2 and TRBJ2-3, with TRBD1 identical over 11 bases. Germline trimming cut 5 bases from V and 5 bases from J; bases unmatched to any gene: 6. Germline values: CDR1 SGHTA, CDR2 FQGNSA. The CDR3 is made up of 15 amino acids. The chain's CDR3 is CASSPGTGGGDTQYF. CDR3 nucleotide sequence: TGTGCCAGCAGCCCCGGGACAGGGGGGGGAGATACGCAGTATTTT.

This clone has just one count. The gene calls are TRBV19 and TRBJ1-3, with D uncertain. V lost 4 bases and J lost 0, with 7 bases in between. The CDR3 sequence is 14 residues long. CDR1 LNHDA and CDR2 SQIVND come from the germline V gene (reference sequence). Here the CDR3 DNA reads TGTGCCAGTAGTACACAGAGCTCTGGAAACACCATATATTTT. Residues: CASSTQSSGNTIYF.

This clone was recorded once. The rearrangement uses TRBV5-1 and TRBJ2-1; TRBD2 agrees at 13 bases. CDR1 and CDR2 (germline): SGHRS, YFSETQ. Losses at the gene ends were 4 bases for V and 8 bases for J; bases not matched to a gene: 9. CDR3 size: 16 residues. For the CDR3, the DNA is TGCGCCAGCAGCATTGGGACTAGCGGGGTGTTCGATGAGCAGTTCTTC. Encoded protein: CASSIGTSGVFDEQFF.

Note on this clone: A read error may explain this, as a much larger clone is one base away. This chain connects TRBV11-3 to TRBJ2-2, with a weak D call TRBD1 (6 bases). From germline, CDR1 is SGHNT and CDR2 YENEEA. V dropped 2 bases and J dropped 3 bases, with 7 bases sitting between them. CDR3 length: 14 amino acids. CDR3 loop: CASSLSGDTGELFF. CDR3 DNA sequence: TGTGCCAGCAGCTTATCAGGGGACACCGGGGAGCTGTTTTTT. Looking up the rest from reference TRBV11-3 and TRBJ2-2 gives the full variable domain: EAGVVQSPRYKIIEKKQPVAFWCNPISGHNTLYWYLQNLGQGPELLIRYENEEAVDDSQLPKDRFSAERLKGVDSTLKIQPAELGDSAVYLCASSLSGDTGELFFGEGSRLTVL.

The V call is TRBV18, the J call TRBJ2-3, with TRBD1 identical over 7 bases. The trim removed 5 bases at V and 2 bases at J, leaving 4 bases unmatched. Germline V gene data show CDR1 as KGHSH and CDR2 as LQKENI. This CDR3 is built from 14 residues. CDR3: CASSSGQDTDTQYF. The CDR3 DNA sequence: TGTGCCAGCTCATCAGGACAGGACACAGATACGCAGTATTTT. Complete variable domain (other parts from reference TRBV18 and TRBJ2-3): NAGVMQNPRHLVRRRGQEARLRCSPMKGHSHVYWYRQLPEEGLKFMVYLQKENIIDESGMPKERFSAEFPKEGPSILRIQQVVRGDSAAYFCASSSGQDTDTQYFGPGTRLTVL.

This chain uses TRBV10-3 with TRBJ1-1; 7 bases are a match to TRBD1. The V and J ends lost 2 bases and 1 base, in that order; junction bases with no gene match: 10. The length of the CDR3 is 17 residues. Per the germline V gene, CDR1 is ENHRY and CDR2 is SYGVKD. The CDR3 nucleotides read TGTGCCATCAGTGAGCTCCCTCCCGGGACAGCGAACACTGAAGCTTTCTTT. Protein: CAISELPPGTANTEAFF.